This entry features one T cell receptor (beta chain) sequence. Its antigen is unknown. This table comes from immunoSEQ multiplex PCR, and its TCRdb copy is limited to in-frame clones, with some not included. The table records roughly 100,000 clones, 84% of them present only once. This sample was taken from a study of T cell responses to AZD1222 COVID-19 vaccine. Broader study findings: After two AZD1222 doses, spike-specific TCR breadth and depth rose versus day 0. Females made up more of the donors, who were largely white British, and clonal diversity may have come out too low.

This CDR3 comprises 15 residues. The V gene's germline CDR1 is SGHRS and CDR2 YFSETQ. The V segment lost 4 bases and the J segment 4 bases; nucleotides outside the gene matches: 9. The input for sequencing was peripheral blood, taken on day 0 of AZD1222 vaccination. The receptor was derived from an adult in good health. The chain uses TRBV5-1 and TRBJ2-5, with 8 bases lining up with TRBD2. Here the CDR3 DNA reads TGCGCCAGCAGCCCAGCGGGGGAGCCCCCAGAGACCCAGTACTTC. This codes for CASSPAGEPPETQYF.